This TCR beta chain was observed in a study of Graves' ophthalmopathy and Graves' hyperthyroidism. Many counts were recorded for this clonotype. Transcripts of RNA were the source for amplifying TCR beta CDR3 regions. The first-round RT-PCR employed HTBI primers together with the Qiagen OneStep RT-PCR kit. A multiplex PCR was then performed as the second round. TCRdb recomputed calls from the multiplex PCR reads with MiXCR, one row per CDR3 protein. There are some 200,000 distinct CDR3 sequences in the sample; 25% to 35% occur only once, and 8.5% to 9.5% lies in the top ten. CDR1 GTSNPN and CDR2 SVGIG come from the germline V gene (reference sequence). J lost 6 bases, V lost 2 bases, and 3 bases had no gene match. The CDR3 loop spans 14 amino acids.

The J gene is TRBJ2-7, the V gene TRBV30; 14 bases line up with TRBD2. Sequences were obtained from peripheral blood. This sequence was found in a middle-aged man with Graves' ophthalmopathy. The DNA for the CDR3 is TGTGCCTGGAGTCTCGGACTAGCGGGAGGCGAGCAGTACTTC. It specifies CAWSLGLAGGEQYF.